This TCR beta chain was recorded in a study of cytomegalovirus exposure and HLA in healthy donors. Study-level background: Early on, a data release was issued that held about 85 million unique TCRs from HLA-typed donors.

Looked up from germline, CDR1 is SEHNR and CDR2 is FQNEAQ (reference sequence). V dropped 0 bases and J dropped 3 bases, with 17 bases sitting between them. This CDR3 is built from 17 residues. Study-wide results and limits: It was assumed in the presence/absence analyses that sequencing depth was roughly uniform across donors.

Primers: 60 Vbeta forward and 13 Jbeta reverse. Some clones are missing from TCRdb's copy, which holds only in-frame ones; the method was immunoSEQ multiplex PCR. The sample contains 150,000 to 200,000 clones, around 84% of which appear only once. Points on this clone: Its cognate antigen is unknown.

This receptor was identified in a woman between 18 and 29 years old in good health and CMV-seronegative. The specimen sequenced was PBMCs. The V gene is TRBV7-9, the J gene TRBJ1-1; D is ambiguous. CDR3 protein: CASSLALRAGGDTEAFF. The DNA for the CDR3 is TGTGCCAGCAGCTTAGCGTTAAGAGCGGGCGGGGACACTGAAGCTTTCTTT. Full variable domain (rest looked up from reference TRBV7-9 and TRBJ1-1): DTGVSQNPRHKITKRGQNVTFRCDPISEHNRLYWYRQTLGQGPEFLTYFQNEAQLEKSRLLSDRFSAERPKGSFSTLEIQRTEQGDSAMYLCASSLALRAGGDTEAFFGQGTRLTVV.